Presented here are 32 T cell receptor beta chains from one specimen sequenced in a study of CD8+CD57+ T cells in acquired aplastic anemia. According to the study, genomic DNA was the template for TCR beta VDJ and CDR3 profiling. TCRdb independently ran MiXCR on the reads; one entry per CDR3 protein. The sample carries approximately 270,000 distinct CDR3 sequences, around 60% recorded once. Sequenced input: sorted CD4+, CD8+, or CD8+CD57+ T cells (not recorded which) from PBMCs. The source is a human donor with severe aplastic anemia or a healthy control (not recorded which).

The chain recombines TRBV19 with TRBJ1-1; D perhaps matches TRBD1 (5 bases). This CDR3 is built from 15 residues. Germline assignment: CDR1 LNHDA and CDR2 SQIVND (reference sequence). Deletions cut 1 base from V and 6 bases from J, with 15 bases between. The CDR3 spells CASSIVGGVGPEAFF. CDR3 nucleotides: TGTGCCAGTAGTATAGTTGGGGGGGTTGGACCTGAAGCTTTCTTT.

The DNA of the CDR3 is TGTGCCATCAGTCAGACAGGAGAGAACACCGGGGAGCTGTTTTTT. It codes for CAISQTGENTGELFF. This chain uses TRBV10-3 with TRBJ2-2; a possible D gene is TRBD1 (6 bases). This CDR3 has 15 amino acids. Looked up from germline, CDR1 is ENHRY and CDR2 is SYGVKD. Trimming shortened V by 5 bases and J by 1 base, and 11 bases separated the two germline ends.

This chain joins TRBV19 and TRBJ1-1, with 9 bases that match TRBD1. Germline V gene data show CDR1 as LNHDA and CDR2 as SQIVND (reference sequence). The CDR3 totals 18 residues. The trim removed 2 bases at V and 1 base at J, leaving 11 bases unmatched. CDR3 nucleotide sequence: TGTGCCAGTAGTATAAAGGGACAGGGTTTCGGGGAGAACACTGAAGCTTTCTTT. This gives the protein CASSIKGQGFGENTEAFF.

This clonotype was counted a single time. V gene TRBV19 combines with J gene TRBJ1-1; D remains ambiguous. Germline-derived CDR1 and CDR2 are LNHDA and SQIVND (reference sequence). This CDR3 spans 13 amino acids. Trimming pared 3 bases from V and 8 bases from J, leaving 13 bases between. This CDR3 reads CASSISPGLEAFF. For the CDR3, the DNA is TGTGCCAGTAGTATTAGCCCGGGTCTGGAAGCTTTCTTT.

The chain recombines TRBV29-1 with TRBJ2-6; 7 bases line up with TRBD1. V was pared by 6 bases and J by 2 bases, with 4 bases of the junction left unmatched. Looked up from germline, CDR1 is SQVTM and CDR2 is ANQGSEA. The CDR3 contains 14 residues. CDR3 DNA: TGCAGCGTGCAAACAGGGGCTGGGGCCAACGTCCTGACTTTC. Translating it yields CSVQTGAGANVLTF.

This clonotype was observed a few times. The V gene is TRBV2, the J gene TRBJ1-2, with D perhaps matching TRBD1 (6 bases). The CDR3 length is 13 residues. V was shortened by 1 base and J by 5 bases, with 8 bases between the two germline ends. Germline-derived CDR1 and CDR2 are SNHLY and FYNNEI. In DNA, the CDR3 is TGTGCCAGCAGTGAAGAAGGGGGTTATGGCTACACCTTC. Amino acids: CASSEEGGYGYTF. Together with reference TRBV2 and TRBJ1-2, the CDR3 gives the full variable domain: EPEVTQTPSHQVTQMGQEVILRCVPISNHLYFYWYRQILGQKVEFLVSFYNNEISEKSEIFDDQFSVERPDGSNFTLKIRSTKLEDSAMYFCASSEEGGYGYTFGSGTRLTVV.

The rearrangement links TRBV24-1 to TRBJ1-2; D call uncertain. The CDR3 extends over 13 amino acids. Germline-derived CDR1 and CDR2 are KGHDR and SFDVKD. V dropped 5 bases and J dropped 4 bases, with 10 bases sitting between them. Here the CDR3 reads CATSAYGSYGYTF. In nucleotides, the CDR3 is TGTGCCACCAGTGCGTACGGATCCTATGGCTACACCTTC.

V and J are TRBV5-1 and TRBJ2-7; no firm D call. Deletions cut 6 bases from V and 1 base from J, with 14 bases between. CDR1 is SGHRS and CDR2 is YFSETQ in the germline V gene. The CDR3 has 14 residues. The CDR3 DNA follows: TGCGCCAGCACCTCAGACACCCATTCCTACGAGCAGTACTTC. Residues: CASTSDTHSYEQYF.

This clonotype was observed a few times. This chain connects TRBV7-3 to TRBJ2-3; D gene uncertain. This CDR3 spans 13 amino acids. Trimming left V 5 bases short and J 4 bases short, with 10 bases between. Germline V CDR1 and CDR2: SGHTA, FQGTGA. CDR3 loop: CASSPVSADTQYF. DNA for the CDR3: TGTGCCAGCAGCCCCGTCAGCGCAGATACGCAGTATTTT.

This clonotype showed up just a few times. The chain joins TRBV7-8 to TRBJ1-2; tentatively, D is TRBD1 (5 bases). Between the trimmed V and J ends, which lost 5 bases and 4 bases, there was a span of 17 bases. Germline V gene lookup returns CDR1 SGHVS and CDR2 FQNEAQ. This CDR3 is 15 amino acids long. The CDR3 reads CASSRTGPEGYGYTF. CDR3 DNA: TGTGCCAGCAGCCGTACAGGCCCCGAGGGCTATGGCTACACCTTC.

The chain employs TRBV20-1 and TRBJ2-5; either TRBD1 or TRBD2 may supply D (6 bases each). CDR3 length: 13 amino acids. Germline lookup yields CDR1 DFQATT and CDR2 SNEGSKA (reference sequence). Deletions cut 7 bases from V and 2 bases from J, with 14 bases between. CDR3 region: CSVGGQGQETQYF. CDR3 nucleotide sequence: TGCAGTGTAGGGGGGCAGGGGCAAGAGACCCAGTACTTC.

The rearrangement uses TRBV7-9 and TRBJ2-3, with D tentatively TRBD1 (5 bases). There are 13 residues in the CDR3. V was cut by 1 base and J by 8 bases, with 10 bases left in between. Per germline, CDR1 SEHNR and CDR2 FQNEAQ (reference sequence). The CDR3 nucleotides read TGTGCCAGCAGCTTAGTCAGGGAACGTACGCAGTATTTT. It is translated as CASSLVRERTQYF.

This chain links TRBV2 with TRBJ2-7, with D possibly matching TRBD2 (5 bases). Germline CDR1 SNHLY, CDR2 FYNNEI. The CDR3 length is 14 residues. Trimming took 6 bases from V and 3 from J, leaving 15 bases between them. DNA for the CDR3: TGTGCCAGCAGCCTAAATCAGCGGAGCTACGAGCAGTACTTC. Its translation: CASSLNQRSYEQYF.

The CDR3: CASSLGVGTGDEQFF. As DNA, the CDR3 is TGTGCCAGCAGCTTAGGGGTAGGGACAGGGGATGAGCAGTTCTTC. This chain links TRBV7-9 with TRBJ2-1; 10 nucleotides align to TRBD1. Per the germline V gene, CDR1 is SEHNR and CDR2 is FQNEAQ (reference sequence). J was trimmed by 8 bases and V by 1 base; bases with no gene match: 5. The CDR3 contains 15 residues.

The chain is built from TRBV20-1 and TRBJ2-7; 9 nucleotides agree with TRBD1. Trimming took 6 bases from V and 3 from J; bases not matched to a gene: 12. The CDR3 is made up of 15 amino acids. CDR1 and CDR2 from the germline V gene are DFQATT and SNEGSKA (reference sequence). The CDR3 spells CSATPGGQGVYEQYF. The CDR3 DNA reads TGCAGTGCAACCCCTGGGGGACAGGGAGTCTACGAGCAGTACTTC.

This clonotype was observed once. The genes are TRBV7-2 and TRBJ2-4, with D perhaps matching TRBD2 (6 bases). The V gene lost 1 base and the J gene lost 5 bases, with 21 bases spanning the gap. The germline V gene has CDR1 SGHTA and CDR2 FQGNSA. The CDR3 length is 18 residues. CDR3 sequence reads: CASSLDSSGPWGENIQYF. The CDR3 nucleotides read TGTGCCAGCAGCTTAGATTCCAGCGGACCGTGGGGGGAAAACATTCAGTACTTC.

This chain uses TRBV5-1 with TRBJ2-1; 7 bases fit TRBD1. The CDR3 consists of 15 residues. CDR1 and CDR2 (germline): SGHRS, YFSETQ. Unmatched junction bases numbered 12, after V lost 2 bases and J lost 10 bases. The CDR3 is CASSLRPGGTKEQFF. CDR3 in DNA: TGCGCCAGCAGCTTAAGGCCAGGGGGTACTAAAGAGCAGTTCTTC.

In its sample, this clonotype was seen a few times. This chain links TRBV15 with TRBJ2-7; no clear D. Trimming stripped 0 bases from V and 2 bases from J, with 8 bases between. Per the germline V gene, CDR1 is LNHNV and CDR2 is YYDKDF (reference sequence). This CDR3 is built from 14 residues. The CDR3 DNA follows: TGTGCCACCAGCAGAGATACAGTTACCTACGAGCAGTACTTC. Encoded protein: CATSRDTVTYEQYF.

The rearrangement uses TRBV20-1 and TRBJ1-1; a possible D gene is TRBD1 (6 bases). The germline V gene encodes CDR1 DFQATT and CDR2 SNEGSKA (reference sequence). The CDR3 spans 12 residues. The V and J ends lost 3 bases and 4 bases respectively, with 9 bases between them. In DNA, the CDR3 is TGCAGTGCTAGCAGGGGTACCACTGAAGCTTTCTTT. The encoded protein is CSASRGTTEAFF.

This clonotype was picked up many times. The CDR3 region has the DNA TGTGCCAGCCTACGCGGGGGCGGATATAACACTGAAGCTTTCTTT. Protein product: CASLRGGGYNTEAFF. The chain has TRBV10-3 and TRBJ1-1; possible D gene TRBD1, 6 bases. The germline gives CDR1 ENHRY, CDR2 SYGVKD. There are 15 residues in the CDR3. The V end lost 10 bases, the J end lost 2 bases, and 20 bases lay between the germline ends.

At least ten counts were recorded for this clonotype. A read error may produce the germline difference seen at one junction end. This rearrangement joins TRBV10-3 to TRBJ2-7, with D perhaps matching TRBD1 (6 bases). Germline V gene lookup returns CDR1 ENHRY and CDR2 SYGVKD. This CDR3 region has 13 residues. The CDR3 DNA follows: TGTGCCATCACTGAGGGGGTTGCATACGAGCAGTACTTC. Its translation is CAITEGVAYEQYF.

This CDR3 reads CASSLGGSVQETQYF. Here the CDR3 DNA reads TGTGCCAGCAGCTTAGGGGGCTCCGTTCAAGAGACCCAGTACTTC. V and J are TRBV7-2 and TRBJ2-5; tentative D call: TRBD1 (5 bases). Trimming took 1 base from V and 2 from J, leaving 11 bases between them. In germline, CDR1 is SGHTA, CDR2 FQGNSA. CDR3 length equals 15 residues. The variable domain in full, completed from reference TRBV7-2 and TRBJ2-5, reads GAGVSQSPSNKVTEKGKDVELRCDPISGHTALYWYRQSLGQGLEFLIYFQGNSAPDKSGLPSDRFSAERTGGSVSTLTIQRTQQEDSAVYLCASSLGGSVQETQYFGPGTRLLVL.

Note on this clonotype: A single base separates this from a much larger clone, so it may be a read error. The chain combines TRBV12-3 or TRBV12-4 with TRBJ1-6; D gene ambiguous. V was cut by 3 bases and J by 9 bases, with 6 bases left in between. The CDR3 consists of 12 residues. This CDR3 reads CASSFSASPLHF. DNA of the CDR3: TGTGCCAGCAGTTTTTCGGCTTCACCCCTCCACTTT.

V is TRBV7-2 and J is TRBJ2-5, with 10 bases that match TRBD2. The CDR3 loop spans 18 amino acids. Germline lookup yields CDR1 SGHTA and CDR2 FQGNSA. The trim removed 4 bases at V and 4 bases at J, leaving 15 bases unmatched. In DNA, the CDR3 is TGTGCCAGCAGCTCCCGGGGGGTCCTAGCGGGGGAAGGAGAGACCCAGTACTTC. As protein: CASSSRGVLAGEGETQYF.

This clonotype has at least ten counts. The V gene is TRBV19, the J gene TRBJ2-2, with TRBD2 matching over 9 bases. In germline, CDR1 is LNHDA, CDR2 SQIVND (reference sequence). The CDR3 contains 14 residues. Trimming at V came to 6 bases and at J to 5 bases, leaving 4 bases not matched to a gene. The CDR3 DNA reads TGTGCCAGTAGGCGGGGGGGCCGAACCGGGGAGCTGTTTTTT. Its translation is CASRRGGRTGELFF. The variable domain in full, completed from reference TRBV19 and TRBJ2-2, reads DGGITQSPKYLFRKEGQNVTLSCEQNLNHDAMYWYRQDPGQGLRLIYYSQIVNDFQKGDIAEGYSVSREKKESFPLTVTSAQKNPTAFYLCASRRGGRTGELFFGEGSRLTVL.

The chain links TRBV5-4 to TRBJ1-6, with no clear D. Germline CDR1 SGHNT, CDR2 YYREEE (reference sequence). V lost 4 bases and J 10 bases, leaving 15 bases between the germline ends. CDR3 size: 14 residues. The CDR3 DNA reads as TGTGCCAGCAGCCTCGGACGGGGAGGATCACCCCTCCACTTT. This codes for CASSLGRGGSPLHF.

The chain has TRBV7-2 and TRBJ2-5, with D possibly TRBD1 on 7 matching bases. CDR1 and CDR2 (germline): SGHTA, FQGNSA. The CDR3 has 14 residues. V lost 4 bases and J 5 bases, leaving 14 bases between the germline ends. The CDR3 region is CASSSSGGLETQYF. The DNA of the CDR3 is TGTGCCAGCAGCTCGTCAGGGGGGTTGGAGACCCAGTACTTC.

The chain combines TRBV7-2 with TRBJ2-4, with 8 bases aligning to TRBD2. CDR1 SGHTA and CDR2 FQGNSA come from the germline V gene. J lost 6 bases, V lost 6 bases, and 10 bases had no gene match. CDR3 size: 15 residues. CDR3 region: CASSALRGVGNIQYF. As DNA, the CDR3 is TGTGCCAGCAGTGCCCTGCGGGGGGTCGGAAACATTCAGTACTTC.

CDR3 DNA sequence: TGCAGCGTTGAACGGGGTAGGTTAGGCAATGAGCAGTTCTTC. It is translated as CSVERGRLGNEQFF. This chain connects TRBV29-1 to TRBJ2-1; maybe TRBD2 (5 bases). The CDR3 covers 14 residues. Germline V CDR1 and CDR2: SQVTM, ANQGSEA. V gave up 2 bases and J gave up 6 bases, with 14 bases separating them.

This clonotype has a handful of counts. The gene calls are TRBV30 and TRBJ1-2, with 10 positions matching TRBD1. This CDR3 comprises 15 residues. Germline V gene sequence: CDR1 GTSNPN, CDR2 SVGIG (reference sequence). The ends lost 0 bases at V and 7 bases at J; junction bases unmatched: 8. The CDR3 bases are TGTGCCTGGAGTGTACGATCCCGGGACAGGGGTGGCTACACCTTC. Amino acids: CAWSVRSRDRGGYTF.

The chain combines TRBV6-2 or TRBV6-3 with TRBJ1-5; D unclear. Trimming took 2 bases from V and 4 from J, leaving 12 bases between them. Germline CDR1 and CDR2: MNHEY and SVGEGT. This CDR3 has 15 amino acids. CDR3 amino acids: CASSYPEATNQPQHF. The CDR3 coding sequence is TGTGCCAGCAGTTACCCGGAGGCAACTAATCAGCCCCAGCATTTT.

The table lists this clonotype with a few counts. V and J are TRBV19 and TRBJ2-1, with D uncertain. The V end was cut by 3 bases, the J end by 7 bases, with 4 bases between. Germline assignment: CDR1 LNHDA and CDR2 SQIVND (reference sequence). The CDR3 runs 11 residues. The DNA of the CDR3 is TGTGCCAGTAGTATGGGTAATGAGCAGTTCTTC. Its translation: CASSMGNEQFF.